These 2 T cell receptor beta chains share one sample of origin, sequenced in a study of Graves' ophthalmopathy and Graves' hyperthyroidism. Amplification targeted the TCR beta CDR3 regions, with RNA transcripts as the source material. An initial RT-PCR round employing HTBI primers preceded a second-round multiplex PCR. TCRdb re-analysed the multiplex PCR reads in MiXCR, keeping a single row per CDR3 protein. The sample yields approximately 160,000 distinct CDR3 sequences, under 45% seen once. The specimen was peripheral blood. These receptors were taken from a man aged 30 to 39 with Graves' ophthalmopathy.

This clonotype has a count of ten or more. The CDR3 region has the DNA TGTGCCAGCAGTTTAGTGGACAGGGGGGAGCAGTACTTC. Its protein is CASSLVDRGEQYF. The V call is TRBV27, the J call TRBJ2-7; 10 nucleotides agree with TRBD1. J was trimmed by 7 bases and V by 2 bases; bases with no gene match: 2. CDR1 MNHEY and CDR2 SMNVEV come from the germline V gene (reference sequence). This CDR3 has 13 amino acids.

This clonotype was seen repeatedly, ten times or more. This sequence joins TRBV19 and TRBJ1-1; D is unresolved. V was cut by 0 bases and J by 5 bases, with 10 bases left in between. Germline V gene lookup returns CDR1 LNHDA and CDR2 SQIVND (reference sequence). This CDR3 region has 14 residues. DNA of the CDR3: TGTGCCAGTAGTATAGATCGGAGAGGGACTGAAGCTTTCTTT. Protein product: CASSIDRRGTEAFF.